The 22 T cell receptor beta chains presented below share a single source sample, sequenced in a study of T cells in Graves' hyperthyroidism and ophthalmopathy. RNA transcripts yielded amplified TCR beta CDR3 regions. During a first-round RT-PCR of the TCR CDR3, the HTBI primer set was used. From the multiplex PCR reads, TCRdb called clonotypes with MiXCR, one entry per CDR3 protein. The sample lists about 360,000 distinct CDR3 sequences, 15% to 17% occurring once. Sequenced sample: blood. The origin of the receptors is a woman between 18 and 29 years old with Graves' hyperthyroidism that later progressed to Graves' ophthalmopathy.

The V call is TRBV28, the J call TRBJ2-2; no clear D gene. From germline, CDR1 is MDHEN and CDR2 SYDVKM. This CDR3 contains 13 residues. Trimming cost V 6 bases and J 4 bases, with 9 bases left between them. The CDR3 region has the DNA TGTGCCAGCAGCCACGGGCGCACCGGGGAGCTGTTTTTT. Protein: CASSHGRTGELFF. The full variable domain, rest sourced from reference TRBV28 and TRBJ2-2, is DVKVTQSSRYLVKRTGEKVFLECVQDMDHENMFWYRQDPGLGLRLIYFSYDVKMKEKGDIPEGYSVSREKKERFSLILESASTNQTSMYLCASSHGRTGELFFGEGSRLTVL.

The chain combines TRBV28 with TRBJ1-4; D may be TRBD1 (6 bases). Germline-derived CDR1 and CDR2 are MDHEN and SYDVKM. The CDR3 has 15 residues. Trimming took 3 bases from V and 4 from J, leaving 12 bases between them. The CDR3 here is CASSFKQGLNEKLFF. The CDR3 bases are TGTGCCAGCAGTTTTAAACAGGGACTTAATGAAAAACTGTTTTTT.

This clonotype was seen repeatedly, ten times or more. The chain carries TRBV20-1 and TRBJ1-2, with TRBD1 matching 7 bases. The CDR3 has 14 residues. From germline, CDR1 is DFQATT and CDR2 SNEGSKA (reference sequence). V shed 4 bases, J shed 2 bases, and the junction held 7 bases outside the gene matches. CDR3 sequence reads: CSATLRDSNYGYTF. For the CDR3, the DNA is TGCAGTGCTACGCTCAGGGACAGCAACTATGGCTACACCTTC.

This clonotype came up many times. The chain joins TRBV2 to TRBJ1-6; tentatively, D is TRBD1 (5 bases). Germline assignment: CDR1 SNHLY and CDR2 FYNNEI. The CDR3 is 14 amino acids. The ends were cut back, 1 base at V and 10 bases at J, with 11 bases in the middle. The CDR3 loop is CASSEERGRSPLHF. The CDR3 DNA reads TGTGCCAGCAGTGAAGAAAGGGGCCGGTCACCCCTCCACTTT.

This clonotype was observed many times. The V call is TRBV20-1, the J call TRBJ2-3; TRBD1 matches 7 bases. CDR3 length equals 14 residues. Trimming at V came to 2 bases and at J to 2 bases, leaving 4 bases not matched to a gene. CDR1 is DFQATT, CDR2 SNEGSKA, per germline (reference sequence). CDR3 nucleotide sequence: TGCAGTGCTAGACGCGACAGGGCCACAGATACGCAGTATTTT. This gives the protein CSARRDRATDTQYF.

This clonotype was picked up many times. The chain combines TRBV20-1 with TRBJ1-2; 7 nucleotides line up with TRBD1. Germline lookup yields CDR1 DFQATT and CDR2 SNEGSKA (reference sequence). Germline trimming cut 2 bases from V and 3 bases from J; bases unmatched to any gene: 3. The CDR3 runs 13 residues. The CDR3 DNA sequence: TGCAGTGCTAGAACAGGGGCGCACTATGGCTACACCTTC. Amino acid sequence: CSARTGAHYGYTF.

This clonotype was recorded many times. CDR3 coding DNA: TGCAGTGCTCCGGCGGCGGGTACCGGGGAGCTGTTTTTT. As protein: CSAPAAGTGELFF. The rearrangement links TRBV20-1 to TRBJ2-2; the D gene is possibly TRBD2 (5 bases). CDR1 and CDR2 (germline): DFQATT, SNEGSKA (reference sequence). V gave up 5 bases and J gave up 5 bases, with 12 bases separating them. The CDR3 runs to 13 residues.

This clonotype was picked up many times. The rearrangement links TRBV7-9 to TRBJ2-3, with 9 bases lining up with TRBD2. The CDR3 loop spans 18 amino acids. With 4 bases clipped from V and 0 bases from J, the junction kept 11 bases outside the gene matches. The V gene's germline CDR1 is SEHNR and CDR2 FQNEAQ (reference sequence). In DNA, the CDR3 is TGTGCCAGCAGCTCCTTCGTACTAGCGGGCTTTAGCACAGATACGCAGTATTTT. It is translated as CASSSFVLAGFSTDTQYF.

The CDR3 loop reads CATSRDRVRGAREHAGELFF. Written as DNA, the CDR3 is TGTGCCACCAGCAGAGATCGTGTGCGGGGGGCGCGGGAGCACGCCGGGGAGCTGTTTTTT. The chain links TRBV15 to TRBJ2-2; 8 positions agree with TRBD2. Germline-derived CDR1 and CDR2 are LNHNV and YYDKDF (reference sequence). The junction had 18 bases not matched to a gene; V was cut back by 0 bases and J by 6 bases. The CDR3 has 20 residues.

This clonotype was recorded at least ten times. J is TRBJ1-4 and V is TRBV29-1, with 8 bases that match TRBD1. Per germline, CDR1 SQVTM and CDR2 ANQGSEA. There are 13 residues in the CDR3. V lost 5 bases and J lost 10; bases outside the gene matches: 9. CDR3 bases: TGCAGCGTTACGCAGGGGGCGGGAGGAAAACTGTTTTTT. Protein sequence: CSVTQGAGGKLFF.

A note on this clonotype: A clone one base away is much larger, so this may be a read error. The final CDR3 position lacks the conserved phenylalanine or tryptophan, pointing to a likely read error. CDR3 in DNA: TGCAGTGCTAGTCTAGGGAGTACTGGAAACACCATATATTAT. This translates into CSASLGSTGNTIYY. This rearrangement joins TRBV20-1 to TRBJ1-3, with D uncertain. Germline CDR1 is DFQATT and CDR2 is SNEGSKA (reference sequence). This CDR3 comprises 14 residues. The ends were cut back, 3 bases at V and 2 bases at J, with 11 bases in the middle.

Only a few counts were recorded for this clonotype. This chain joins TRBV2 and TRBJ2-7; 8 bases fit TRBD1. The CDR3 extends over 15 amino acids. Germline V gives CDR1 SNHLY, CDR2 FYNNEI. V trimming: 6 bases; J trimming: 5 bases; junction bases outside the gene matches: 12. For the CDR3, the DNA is TGTGCCAGCAGAGGGATGCGACAGGGGTTTCACGAGCAGTACTTC. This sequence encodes CASRGMRQGFHEQYF.

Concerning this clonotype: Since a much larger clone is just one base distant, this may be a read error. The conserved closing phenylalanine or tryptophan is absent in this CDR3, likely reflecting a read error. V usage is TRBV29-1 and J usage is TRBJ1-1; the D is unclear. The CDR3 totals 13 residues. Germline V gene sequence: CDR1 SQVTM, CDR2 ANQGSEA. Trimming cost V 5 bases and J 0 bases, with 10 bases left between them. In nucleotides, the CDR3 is TGCAGCGTTCAAGGGAGGCTGAACACTGAAGCTTTCTCT. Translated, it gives CSVQGRLNTEAFS.

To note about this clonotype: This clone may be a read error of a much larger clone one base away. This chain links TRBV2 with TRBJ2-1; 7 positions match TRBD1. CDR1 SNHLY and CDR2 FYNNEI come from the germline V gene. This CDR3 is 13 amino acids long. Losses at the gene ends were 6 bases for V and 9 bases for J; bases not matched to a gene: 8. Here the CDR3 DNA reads TGTGCCAGCAGGAACAGGGGTCACAGTGAGCAGTTCTTC. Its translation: CASRNRGHSEQFF.

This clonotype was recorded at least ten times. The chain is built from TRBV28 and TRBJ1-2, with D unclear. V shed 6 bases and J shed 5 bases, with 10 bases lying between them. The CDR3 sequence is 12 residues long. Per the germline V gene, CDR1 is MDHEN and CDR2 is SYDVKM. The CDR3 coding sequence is TGTGCCAGCAGCAGACTTGATTATGGCTACACCTTC. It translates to CASSRLDYGYTF.

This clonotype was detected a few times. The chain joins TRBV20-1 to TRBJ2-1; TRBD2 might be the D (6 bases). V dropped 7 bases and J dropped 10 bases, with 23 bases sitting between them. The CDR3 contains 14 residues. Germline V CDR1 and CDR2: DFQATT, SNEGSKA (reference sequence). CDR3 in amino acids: CSGSPVGSGREQFF. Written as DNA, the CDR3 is TGCAGTGGCTCCCCGGTTGGTAGCGGCAGAGAGCAGTTCTTC.

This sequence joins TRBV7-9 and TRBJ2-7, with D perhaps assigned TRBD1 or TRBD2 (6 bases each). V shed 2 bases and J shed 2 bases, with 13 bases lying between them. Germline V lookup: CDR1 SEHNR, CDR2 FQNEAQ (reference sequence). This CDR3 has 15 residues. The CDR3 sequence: CASSLRGDAPYEQYF. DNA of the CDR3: TGTGCCAGCAGCTTAAGGGGGGACGCCCCCTACGAGCAGTACTTC.

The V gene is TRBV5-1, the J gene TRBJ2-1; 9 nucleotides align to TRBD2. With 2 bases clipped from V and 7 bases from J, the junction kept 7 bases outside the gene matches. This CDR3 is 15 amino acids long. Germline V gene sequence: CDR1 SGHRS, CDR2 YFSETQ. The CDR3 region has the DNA TGCGCCAGCAGCTTATTTAGCGGGAGAGGAAATGAGCAGTTCTTC. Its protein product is CASSLFSGRGNEQFF.

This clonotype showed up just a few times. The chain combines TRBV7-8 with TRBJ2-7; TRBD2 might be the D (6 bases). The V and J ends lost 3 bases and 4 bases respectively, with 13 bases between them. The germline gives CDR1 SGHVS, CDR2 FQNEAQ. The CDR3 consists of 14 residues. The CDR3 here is CASSFRLGFYEQYF. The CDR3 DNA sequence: TGTGCCAGCAGCTTCCGACTAGGGTTTTACGAGCAGTACTTC.

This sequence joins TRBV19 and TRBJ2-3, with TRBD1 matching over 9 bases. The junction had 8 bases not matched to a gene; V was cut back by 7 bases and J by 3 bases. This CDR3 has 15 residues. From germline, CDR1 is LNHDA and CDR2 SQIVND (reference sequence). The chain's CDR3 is CASTEGQGRTDTQYF. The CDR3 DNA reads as TGTGCCAGTACCGAGGGACAGGGACGAACAGATACGCAGTATTTT.

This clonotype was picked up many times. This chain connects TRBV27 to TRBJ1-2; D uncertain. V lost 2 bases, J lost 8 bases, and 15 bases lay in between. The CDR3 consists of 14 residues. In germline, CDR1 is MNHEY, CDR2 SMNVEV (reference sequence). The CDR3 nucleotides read TGTGCCAGCAGTTTAGAGGCCTCGGGAAGCGGCTACACCTTC. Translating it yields CASSLEASGSGYTF.

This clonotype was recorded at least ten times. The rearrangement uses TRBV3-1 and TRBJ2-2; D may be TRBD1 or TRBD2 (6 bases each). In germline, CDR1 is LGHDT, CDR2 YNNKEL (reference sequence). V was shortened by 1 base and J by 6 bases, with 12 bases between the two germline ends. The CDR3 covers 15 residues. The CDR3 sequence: CASSQVGGAAGELFF. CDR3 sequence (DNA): TGTGCCAGCAGCCAAGTCGGGGGCGCGGCCGGGGAGCTGTTTTTT.